These T cell receptor beta chains were read from a single sample in a study of blood T cell repertoires in COVID-19. The protocol was immunoSEQ multiplex PCR, while the TCRdb copy is restricted to in-frame clones and leaves out a portion. Among 100,000 to 150,000 clones listed, around three quarters were seen once. Sequencing used peripheral blood. These receptors all stem from a man aged 60 to 69 with active or convalescent COVID-19. Each CDR3 is given with its conserved first and last residue. Fields, in order: V gene, clone size, J gene, D gene, CDR3 DNA, CDR3 protein. The D gene is left open where the match is weak. Rows give clone size only sometimes, using once, few, many, or a class for an expanded clone.

v_gene: TRBV2
abundance: -
j_gene: TRBJ2-7
d_gene: TRBD1
CDR3nt: TGTGCCAGCATGTTGGTTGGGGGACAGGGGAGTTACGAGCAGTACTTC
CDR3aa: CASMLVGGQGSYEQYF

v_gene: TRBV7-2
abundance: -
j_gene: TRBJ2-5
d_gene: TRBD2
CDR3nt: TGTGCCAGCAGCTTGGGACTAGCGGGGAAGACCCAGTACTTC
CDR3aa: CASSLGLAGKTQYF

v_gene: TRBV6-6
abundance: -
j_gene: TRBJ2-5
d_gene: -
CDR3nt: TGTGCCAGCACTGCCGGACAGCGACAAGAGACCCAGTACTTC
CDR3aa: CASTAGQRQETQYF

v_gene: TRBV6-5
abundance: -
j_gene: TRBJ1-1
d_gene: -
CDR3nt: TGTGCCAGCAGTCCGCAGGGGAACACTGAAGCTTTCTTT
CDR3aa: CASSPQGNTEAFF

v_gene: TRBV28
abundance: -
j_gene: TRBJ2-3
d_gene: -
CDR3nt: TGTGCCAGCCTACGGAGGGCGGGGACAGATACGCAGTATTTT
CDR3aa: CASLRRAGTDTQYF

v_gene: TRBV3-1/TRBV3-2
abundance: -
j_gene: TRBJ2-7
d_gene: -
CDR3nt: TGTGCCAGCAGCCAAGGGCGGGTTCGCTCCTACGAGCAGTACTTC
CDR3aa: CASSQGRVRSYEQYF

v_gene: TRBV28
abundance: -
j_gene: TRBJ1-4
d_gene: TRBD1
CDR3nt: TGTGCCAGCAGTCCTCAGGGGGCGCTTTTCGAAAAACTGTTTTTT
CDR3aa: CASSPQGALFEKLFF

v_gene: TRBV28
abundance: -
j_gene: TRBJ1-1
d_gene: -
CDR3nt: TGTGCCAGCAGTGGTACAGTGAACACTGAAGCTTTCTTT
CDR3aa: CASSGTVNTEAFF

v_gene: TRBV4-3
abundance: -
j_gene: TRBJ2-1
d_gene: -
CDR3nt: TGCGCCAGCAGCCAAGAGAGGCAAATAGCTATGTTCTTC
CDR3aa: CASSQERQIAMFF

v_gene: TRBV20-1
abundance: -
j_gene: TRBJ2-7
d_gene: -
CDR3nt: TGCGGATTAAGCGGGCCCTACGAGCAGTACTTC
CDR3aa: CGLSGPYEQYF

v_gene: TRBV10-3
abundance: once
j_gene: TRBJ1-6
d_gene: -
CDR3nt: TGTGCCACCCGGGAGGTCGGTTCACCCCTCCACTTT
CDR3aa: CATREVGSPLHF

v_gene: TRBV9
abundance: -
j_gene: TRBJ2-3
d_gene: -
CDR3nt: TGTGCCAGCAGCGTTACACGGGAGACGGGAGATACGCAGTATTTT
CDR3aa: CASSVTRETGDTQYF

v_gene: TRBV6-5
abundance: once
j_gene: TRBJ2-1
d_gene: TRBD2
CDR3nt: TGTGCCAGCAGTTACTACGCGGGAGGGAGGGATGAGCAGTTCTTC
CDR3aa: CASSYYAGGRDEQFF

v_gene: TRBV7-9
abundance: once
j_gene: TRBJ2-5
d_gene: TRBD2
CDR3nt: TGTGCCAGCAGCTTAAGGACTAGCGGGGCGAAAGCACAAGAGACCCAGTACTTC
CDR3aa: CASSLRTSGAKAQETQYF

v_gene: TRBV24-1
abundance: -
j_gene: TRBJ1-2
d_gene: -
CDR3nt: TGTGCCACCAGTGACCTCTATGGCTACACCTTC
CDR3aa: CATSDLYGYTF

v_gene: TRBV4-1
abundance: -
j_gene: TRBJ1-2
d_gene: -
CDR3nt: TGCGCCAGCAGCCAAGATTCAGGGGCCATCTATGGCTACACCTTC
CDR3aa: CASSQDSGAIYGYTF

v_gene: TRBV6-2/TRBV6-3
abundance: -
j_gene: TRBJ2-1
d_gene: TRBD2
CDR3nt: TGTGCCAGCAGTGATCACAGCGGGGTCAGCTCCTACAATGAGCAGTTCTTC
CDR3aa: CASSDHSGVSSYNEQFF

v_gene: TRBV9
abundance: -
j_gene: TRBJ2-1
d_gene: TRBD1
CDR3nt: TGTGCCTCCTCAATGACAGGGCTGAATTTAAATGAGCAGTTCTTC
CDR3aa: CASSMTGLNLNEQFF

v_gene: TRBV28
abundance: -
j_gene: TRBJ1-6
d_gene: -
CDR3nt: TGTGCCAGCAGTGCAGTGACAGGAGAGACACCCCTCCACTTT
CDR3aa: CASSAVTGETPLHF

v_gene: TRBV30
abundance: -
j_gene: TRBJ2-5
d_gene: -
CDR3nt: TGTGCCTGGAGTGTACGAGCAGGGTGGTCACAAGAGACCCAGTACTTC
CDR3aa: CAWSVRAGWSQETQYF

v_gene: TRBV9
abundance: -
j_gene: TRBJ2-7
d_gene: TRBD2
CDR3nt: TGTGCCAGCAGCGCTACTCTAGCGGGAGGGAACGAGCAGTACTTC
CDR3aa: CASSATLAGGNEQYF

v_gene: TRBV28
abundance: few
j_gene: TRBJ1-4
d_gene: -
CDR3nt: TGTGCCAGCAGTTGGATGGACAGCCGGGAGGATGAAAAACTGTTTTTT
CDR3aa: CASSWMDSREDEKLFF

v_gene: TRBV6-8
abundance: -
j_gene: TRBJ2-7
d_gene: TRBD1
CDR3nt: TGTGCCATCCACGGACAGGTTCGACAGGGGGTCCACGAGCAGTACTTC
CDR3aa: CAIHGQVRQGVHEQYF

v_gene: TRBV6-5
abundance: -
j_gene: TRBJ1-2
d_gene: TRBD1
CDR3nt: TGTGCCAGCGGGGTTGGGACAGAGAGCTATGGCTACACCTTC
CDR3aa: CASGVGTESYGYTF

v_gene: TRBV19
abundance: -
j_gene: TRBJ1-1
d_gene: -
CDR3nt: TGTGCCAGTAGTGGAGAAGGGAACACTGAAGCTTTCTTT
CDR3aa: CASSGEGNTEAFF

v_gene: TRBV19
abundance: few
j_gene: TRBJ2-7
d_gene: -
CDR3nt: TGTGCCAGTAGTGCCAGGGGCAGCGAGCAGTACTTC
CDR3aa: CASSARGSEQYF

v_gene: TRBV10-3
abundance: -
j_gene: TRBJ2-1
d_gene: TRBD2
CDR3nt: TGTGCCATCCGTTCCTCTAGCGGGGCTTACAATGAGCAGTTCTTC
CDR3aa: CAIRSSSGAYNEQFF

v_gene: TRBV30
abundance: few
j_gene: TRBJ2-3
d_gene: -
CDR3nt: TGTGCCTGGAGTGTTACAGGGGATACGCAGTATTTT
CDR3aa: CAWSVTGDTQYF

v_gene: TRBV5-1
abundance: -
j_gene: TRBJ1-4
d_gene: -
CDR3nt: TGCGCCAGCAGCCTAGCAACTAATGAAAAACTGTTTTTT
CDR3aa: CASSLATNEKLFF

v_gene: TRBV10-3
abundance: -
j_gene: TRBJ2-3
d_gene: TRBD1
CDR3nt: TGTGCCATCAGTCGGGACAGGGGCACAGATACGCAGTATTTT
CDR3aa: CAISRDRGTDTQYF

v_gene: TRBV19
abundance: few
j_gene: TRBJ2-5
d_gene: -
CDR3nt: TGTGCCAGTAGCGTGACTAGTAGGGAGACCCAGTACTTC
CDR3aa: CASSVTSRETQYF

v_gene: TRBV5-8
abundance: few
j_gene: TRBJ2-7
d_gene: -
CDR3nt: TGTGCCAGCAGCTTTGCGGGCTCCTACGAGCAGTACTTC
CDR3aa: CASSFAGSYEQYF

v_gene: TRBV6-4
abundance: -
j_gene: TRBJ1-2
d_gene: -
CDR3nt: TGTGCCAGCAGTGCTGGCCCTAACTATGGCTACACCTTC
CDR3aa: CASSAGPNYGYTF

v_gene: TRBV11-2
abundance: -
j_gene: TRBJ2-6
d_gene: -
CDR3nt: TGTGCCAGCAGCTTAGGAGTGAGCTCTGGGGCCAACGTCCTGACTTTC
CDR3aa: CASSLGVSSGANVLTF

v_gene: TRBV19
abundance: -
j_gene: TRBJ1-5
d_gene: TRBD1
CDR3nt: TGTGCCAGTAGCCAAGGACAGGGCGGTCAGCCCCAGCATTTT
CDR3aa: CASSQGQGGQPQHF

v_gene: TRBV15
abundance: -
j_gene: TRBJ1-1
d_gene: TRBD1
CDR3nt: TGTGCCACCAGTCCGAGGGGGCGGACTGAAGCTTTCTTT
CDR3aa: CATSPRGRTEAFF

v_gene: TRBV6-6
abundance: -
j_gene: TRBJ2-2
d_gene: -
CDR3nt: TGTGCCAGCATGGGAGGCATCGGGGAGCTGTTTTTT
CDR3aa: CASMGGIGELFF

v_gene: TRBV18
abundance: -
j_gene: TRBJ1-4
d_gene: -
CDR3nt: TGTGCCAGCTCACCGTCGGAGGGAGGCGAAAAACTGTTTTTT
CDR3aa: CASSPSEGGEKLFF

v_gene: TRBV19
abundance: -
j_gene: TRBJ2-1
d_gene: TRBD1
CDR3nt: TGTGCCAGTAGTATATCGCCAGGCAGGGGGCAGGGTGAGCAGTTCTTC
CDR3aa: CASSISPGRGQGEQFF

v_gene: TRBV7-3
abundance: -
j_gene: TRBJ2-4
d_gene: -
CDR3nt: TGTGCCAGCAAGGGGCAGGGGCCCGGACTAGCCAAAAACATTCAGTACTTC
CDR3aa: CASKGQGPGLAKNIQYF

v_gene: TRBV20-1
abundance: once
j_gene: TRBJ2-7
d_gene: TRBD2
CDR3nt: TGCAGTGCTAGTTTGGGGATAGCGGGAGGTCGGTACGAGCAGTACTTC
CDR3aa: CSASLGIAGGRYEQYF

v_gene: TRBV5-4
abundance: -
j_gene: TRBJ2-2
d_gene: TRBD2
CDR3nt: TGTGCCAGCAGCACGGAGGGCAAGACTAGCGGAAGGAACACCGGGGAGCTGTTTTTT
CDR3aa: CASSTEGKTSGRNTGELFF

v_gene: TRBV5-6
abundance: -
j_gene: TRBJ1-3
d_gene: -
CDR3nt: TGTGCCAGCAGCTTGGGACCGACTCTTGGAGGCACCATATATTTT
CDR3aa: CASSLGPTLGGTIYF

v_gene: TRBV30
abundance: -
j_gene: TRBJ1-4
d_gene: -
CDR3nt: TGTGCCTGGAGCCCTAAATTAACAACTAATGAAAAACTGTTTTTT
CDR3aa: CAWSPKLTTNEKLFF